A selection of T cell receptor beta chains follows, all from one sample in a study of identical twins. MiXCR, applied by TCRdb to the 5' RACE reads, yields one record per CDR3 protein. This repertoire shows hundreds of thousands of distinct CDR3 sequences, more than 6.5% found once; its top ten account for around 0.98%. This sample was shared with a second study, whose subject was yellow fever vaccine responses in identical twins.

The sequenced sample was PBMCs. These receptor sequences come from a woman aged 18-29 years in good health. The CDR3 runs from the conserved cysteine through the conserved F or W. Fields, in order: CDR3 length, J gene, clone size, V gene, D gene, CDR3 DNA, CDR3 protein. D genes are given only for firm matches. Expanded clones get a size class; other rows say once, few or many, or leave the size out.

CDR3 length: 17; J gene: TRBJ1-5; clone size: few; V gene: TRBV5-1; D gene: -; CDR3 DNA: TGCGCCAGCAGCTTGGCGCTCCCGGTGCTTAGCAATCAGCCCCAGCATTTT; CDR3 protein: CASSLALPVLSNQPQHF
CDR3 length: 15; J gene: TRBJ1-5; clone size: few; V gene: TRBV4-3; D gene: TRBD1; CDR3 DNA: TGCGCCAGCAGCCAGGACGGGACAGGTAATTTCCCCCAGCATTTT; CDR3 protein: CASSQDGTGNFPQHF
CDR3 length: 14; J gene: TRBJ2-5; clone size: -; V gene: TRBV12-3/TRBV12-4; D gene: -; CDR3 DNA: TGTGCCAGCAGACCCGGGAACCGTGGAGAGACCCAGTACTTC; CDR3 protein: CASRPGNRGETQYF
CDR3 length: 17; J gene: TRBJ2-3; clone size: -; V gene: TRBV7-2; D gene: TRBD2; CDR3 DNA: TGTGCCAGCAGCTTAGTGTCTAGCGGGGGGGGCACAGATACGCAGTATTTT; CDR3 protein: CASSLVSSGGGTDTQYF
CDR3 length: 16; J gene: TRBJ1-1; clone size: -; V gene: TRBV12-3/TRBV12-4; D gene: -; CDR3 DNA: TGTGCCAGCAGTTTCGAGGGGGAGGCATTTGACACTGAAGCTTTCTTT; CDR3 protein: CASSFEGEAFDTEAFF
CDR3 length: 11; J gene: TRBJ2-1; clone size: -; V gene: TRBV7-2; D gene: -; CDR3 DNA: TGTGCCAGCAGCTTAATCGAGGAGCAGTTCTTC; CDR3 protein: CASSLIEEQFF
CDR3 length: 16; J gene: TRBJ2-6; clone size: once; V gene: TRBV21-1; D gene: -; CDR3 DNA: TGTGCCAGCAGCAAAGTAGGGATCTCTGGGGCCAACGTCCTGACTTTC; CDR3 protein: CASSKVGISGANVLTF
CDR3 length: 13; J gene: TRBJ1-2; clone size: few; V gene: TRBV12-3/TRBV12-4; D gene: -; CDR3 DNA: TGTGCCAGCAGCCCGCGGGCAGCCTATGGCTACACCTTC; CDR3 protein: CASSPRAAYGYTF
CDR3 length: 17; J gene: TRBJ2-7; clone size: -; V gene: TRBV20-1; D gene: TRBD2; CDR3 DNA: TGCAGTGCAAACGACTTCACGCGTAGGGAGGGGACCTACGAGCAGTACTTC; CDR3 protein: CSANDFTRREGTYEQYF
CDR3 length: 15; J gene: TRBJ2-3; clone size: few; V gene: TRBV29-1; D gene: -; CDR3 DNA: TGCAGCGTTGAAACTCGACAGGTTCCCACAGATACGCAGTATTTT; CDR3 protein: CSVETRQVPTDTQYF
CDR3 length: 16; J gene: TRBJ2-5; clone size: -; V gene: TRBV5-1; D gene: TRBD2; CDR3 DNA: TGCGCCAGCACTATAGGAGGTAGCGGGAGGGCCACGACCCAGTACTTC; CDR3 protein: CASTIGGSGRATTQYF
CDR3 length: 11; J gene: TRBJ1-1; clone size: -; V gene: TRBV6-6; D gene: -; CDR3 DNA: TGTGCCAGCAGCTTGGACAGTGAAGCTTTCTTT; CDR3 protein: CASSLDSEAFF
CDR3 length: 15; J gene: TRBJ2-7; clone size: -; V gene: TRBV4-3; D gene: -; CDR3 DNA: TGCGCCAGCAGCCAAGACCGGGACTTAGCCTACGAGCAGTACTTC; CDR3 protein: CASSQDRDLAYEQYF
CDR3 length: 14; J gene: TRBJ2-1; clone size: few; V gene: TRBV25-1; D gene: -; CDR3 DNA: TGTGCCAGCAGTGACCCCGTTCCCTACAATGAGCAGTTCTTC; CDR3 protein: CASSDPVPYNEQFF
CDR3 length: 16; J gene: TRBJ1-6; clone size: -; V gene: TRBV7-2; D gene: -; CDR3 DNA: TGTGCCAGCAGCTTAACAGGGAACTCCTATAATTCACCCCTCCACTTT; CDR3 protein: CASSLTGNSYNSPLHF
CDR3 length: 15; J gene: TRBJ2-3; clone size: many; V gene: TRBV5-1; D gene: -; CDR3 DNA: TGCGCCAGCAGCTTGGAGCGCCCTAGCACAGATACGCAGTATTTT; CDR3 protein: CASSLERPSTDTQYF
CDR3 length: 13; J gene: TRBJ2-1; clone size: few; V gene: TRBV12-3/TRBV12-4; D gene: -; CDR3 DNA: TGTGCCAGCAGCTCCGGGGCCGTGGGGGAGCAGTTCTTC; CDR3 protein: CASSSGAVGEQFF
CDR3 length: 16; J gene: TRBJ2-5; clone size: -; V gene: TRBV7-2; D gene: TRBD2; CDR3 DNA: TGTGCCAGCAGCACACGGACTAGCGGGGGGGCCCAGACCCAGTACTTC; CDR3 protein: CASSTRTSGGAQTQYF
CDR3 length: 15; J gene: TRBJ2-7; clone size: many; V gene: TRBV4-3; D gene: TRBD1; CDR3 DNA: TGCGCCAGCAGCCAAGATTTTAGGGGGCTCAACGAGCAGTACTTC; CDR3 protein: CASSQDFRGLNEQYF
CDR3 length: 16; J gene: TRBJ1-2; clone size: many; V gene: TRBV5-1; D gene: TRBD1; CDR3 DNA: TGCGCCAGCAGCTTGCAACAGGGGCGAGCTAACTATGGCTACACCTTC; CDR3 protein: CASSLQQGRANYGYTF
CDR3 length: 17; J gene: TRBJ2-3; clone size: many; V gene: TRBV28; D gene: TRBD1; CDR3 DNA: TGTGCCAGCAGTTTCCTTCCTCGACAGGGGGCTCCAGATACGCAGTATTTT; CDR3 protein: CASSFLPRQGAPDTQYF
CDR3 length: 13; J gene: TRBJ2-7; clone size: few; V gene: TRBV29-1; D gene: -; CDR3 DNA: TGCAGCGTTGATTTCGGCGACTCCTACGAGCAGTACTTC; CDR3 protein: CSVDFGDSYEQYF
CDR3 length: 15; J gene: TRBJ2-3; clone size: many; V gene: TRBV27; D gene: -; CDR3 DNA: TGTGCCAGCAGTTTAGTCGATAAACTTGTGGATACGCAGTATTTT; CDR3 protein: CASSLVDKLVDTQYF
CDR3 length: 17; J gene: TRBJ2-3; clone size: -; V gene: TRBV6-2/TRBV6-3; D gene: -; CDR3 DNA: TGTGCCAGCAGTTACCCGATGGCTCCTAGCGGCACAGATACGCAGTATTTT; CDR3 protein: CASSYPMAPSGTDTQYF
CDR3 length: 15; J gene: TRBJ2-1; clone size: many; V gene: TRBV10-3; D gene: -; CDR3 DNA: TGTGCCACGGTCCCGGACAGCAACTCCTACAATGAGCAGTTCTTC; CDR3 protein: CATVPDSNSYNEQFF
CDR3 length: 15; J gene: TRBJ2-1; clone size: few; V gene: TRBV20-1; D gene: TRBD2; CDR3 DNA: TGCAGTGCTAGTTCGACTAGCGGATCCTACAATGAGCAGTTCTTC; CDR3 protein: CSASSTSGSYNEQFF
CDR3 length: 16; J gene: TRBJ2-7; clone size: many; V gene: TRBV28; D gene: -; CDR3 DNA: TGTGCCAGCAGTTCTCCCCTCAGCGCGGCCTCCTACGAGCAGTACTTC; CDR3 protein: CASSSPLSAASYEQYF
CDR3 length: 17; J gene: TRBJ2-1; clone size: few; V gene: TRBV7-9; D gene: -; CDR3 DNA: TGTGCCAGCAGCTTAGTTGAGTCGGGGCTTACCAACAATGAGCAGTTCTTC; CDR3 protein: CASSLVESGLTNNEQFF
CDR3 length: 15; J gene: TRBJ2-7; clone size: many; V gene: TRBV12-3/TRBV12-4; D gene: TRBD2; CDR3 DNA: TGTGCCAGCAGTTTTGGACTAGCGGGTAACTACGAGCAGTACTTC; CDR3 protein: CASSFGLAGNYEQYF
CDR3 length: 17; J gene: TRBJ2-7; clone size: few; V gene: TRBV6-2/TRBV6-3; D gene: -; CDR3 DNA: TGTGCCAGCAGTACCACCCCAACTCGGACCTCTCCCTACGAGCAGTACTTC; CDR3 protein: CASSTTPTRTSPYEQYF
CDR3 length: 16; J gene: TRBJ2-3; clone size: -; V gene: TRBV7-9; D gene: TRBD2; CDR3 DNA: TGTGCCAGCAGCTTCGGACTAGCGGGAACGACAGATACGCAGTATTTT; CDR3 protein: CASSFGLAGTTDTQYF
CDR3 length: 16; J gene: TRBJ2-7; clone size: -; V gene: TRBV7-9; D gene: TRBD2; CDR3 DNA: TGTGCCAGCAGCTTAAATAGCGGGGGCCCGATATACGAGCAGTACTTC; CDR3 protein: CASSLNSGGPIYEQYF
CDR3 length: 15; J gene: TRBJ2-3; clone size: many; V gene: TRBV11-2; D gene: TRBD2; CDR3 DNA: TGTGCCAGCTCCCGGCGGGGGGGCCGTTCAGATACGCAGTATTTT; CDR3 protein: CASSRRGGRSDTQYF
CDR3 length: 17; J gene: TRBJ2-1; clone size: -; V gene: TRBV15; D gene: -; CDR3 DNA: TGTGCCACCAGCGCTCCCGGCAAGGGGGGGGGCGTCAATGAGCAGTTCTTC; CDR3 protein: CATSAPGKGGGVNEQFF
CDR3 length: 14; J gene: TRBJ2-7; clone size: few; V gene: TRBV7-9; D gene: -; CDR3 DNA: TGTGCCAGCAGCTTATACGAGGGACCCTACGAGCAGTACTTC; CDR3 protein: CASSLYEGPYEQYF
CDR3 length: 13; J gene: TRBJ2-7; clone size: -; V gene: TRBV5-5; D gene: -; CDR3 DNA: TGTGCCAGCAGCCTTCGGGAGTACTACGAGCAGTACTTC; CDR3 protein: CASSLREYYEQYF
CDR3 length: 16; J gene: TRBJ2-2; clone size: few; V gene: TRBV7-9; D gene: TRBD2; CDR3 DNA: TGTGCCAGCAGCTGGACTAGCGGGAGCCGGGTCGGGGAGCTGTTTTTT; CDR3 protein: CASSWTSGSRVGELFF
CDR3 length: 14; J gene: TRBJ2-3; clone size: -; V gene: TRBV7-9; D gene: -; CDR3 DNA: TGTGCCAGCAGCTTAGCGGTCCGCACAGATACGCAGTATTTT; CDR3 protein: CASSLAVRTDTQYF
CDR3 length: 15; J gene: TRBJ2-5; clone size: many; V gene: TRBV3-1; D gene: TRBD2; CDR3 DNA: TGTGCCAGCAGGCGACTAGCGGGAAAGGAAGAGACCCAGTACTTC; CDR3 protein: CASRRLAGKEETQYF
CDR3 length: 13; J gene: TRBJ2-5; clone size: -; V gene: TRBV3-1; D gene: -; CDR3 DNA: TGTGCCAGCAGCCAACTAGGGAGCAAGACCCAGTACTTC; CDR3 protein: CASSQLGSKTQYF
CDR3 length: 17; J gene: TRBJ2-7; clone size: many; V gene: TRBV12-3/TRBV12-4; D gene: TRBD2; CDR3 DNA: TGTGCCAGCAGTTTAGCGTTAGCGGGGGGAGCATCCTACGAGCAGTACTTC; CDR3 protein: CASSLALAGGASYEQYF
CDR3 length: 12; J gene: TRBJ2-1; clone size: -; V gene: TRBV6-6; D gene: -; CDR3 DNA: TGTGCCAGCAGCCTCGGAGTAAGTGAGCAGTTCTTC; CDR3 protein: CASSLGVSEQFF
CDR3 length: 15; J gene: TRBJ2-2; clone size: -; V gene: TRBV5-1; D gene: TRBD2; CDR3 DNA: TGCGCCAGCAGTTCCGGGACTAGCGTCGGCGGGGAGCTGTTTTTT; CDR3 protein: CASSSGTSVGGELFF
CDR3 length: 13; J gene: TRBJ1-2; clone size: few; V gene: TRBV29-1; D gene: -; CDR3 DNA: TGCAGCGTTGAAGCCTGGCAGAACTATGGCTACACCTTC; CDR3 protein: CSVEAWQNYGYTF
CDR3 length: 15; J gene: TRBJ2-1; clone size: -; V gene: TRBV5-1; D gene: TRBD1; CDR3 DNA: TGCGCCAGCAAATTCCGGGACAGGGAGGTCAATGAGCAGTTCTTC; CDR3 protein: CASKFRDREVNEQFF
CDR3 length: 16; J gene: TRBJ1-1; clone size: many; V gene: TRBV28; D gene: -; CDR3 DNA: TGTGCCAGCAGTTTATCCCCAGGAGGGGGGCACACTGAAGCTTTCTTT; CDR3 protein: CASSLSPGGGHTEAFF
CDR3 length: 12; J gene: TRBJ1-2; clone size: few; V gene: TRBV6-5; D gene: -; CDR3 DNA: TGTGCCAGCAGCTCCGGCCTGGGTGGCTACACCTTC; CDR3 protein: CASSSGLGGYTF
CDR3 length: 17; J gene: TRBJ1-5; clone size: few; V gene: TRBV27; D gene: TRBD1; CDR3 DNA: TGTGCCAGCAGTTCCACTAAGACAGGGCAGAGCAATCAGCCCCAGCATTTT; CDR3 protein: CASSSTKTGQSNQPQHF
CDR3 length: 14; J gene: TRBJ2-1; clone size: few; V gene: TRBV7-9; D gene: TRBD1; CDR3 DNA: TGTGCCAGCAGCTCCCGGGACAGGTACAATGAGCAGTTCTTC; CDR3 protein: CASSSRDRYNEQFF
CDR3 length: 18; J gene: TRBJ2-6; clone size: -; V gene: TRBV15; D gene: TRBD1; CDR3 DNA: TGTGCCACCAGCAGGGTTACAGGGGCTCTCTCTGGGGCCAACGTCCTGACTTTC; CDR3 protein: CATSRVTGALSGANVLTF
CDR3 length: 15; J gene: TRBJ2-7; clone size: -; V gene: TRBV20-1; D gene: TRBD2; CDR3 DNA: TGCAGTGCTAGAGCACAGCGGGGGCTTGGGTACGAGCAGTACTTC; CDR3 protein: CSARAQRGLGYEQYF
CDR3 length: 13; J gene: TRBJ2-1; clone size: many; V gene: TRBV20-1; D gene: -; CDR3 DNA: TGCAGTGCTAGCGGGATTTCCTACAATGAGCAGTTCTTC; CDR3 protein: CSASGISYNEQFF
CDR3 length: 15; J gene: TRBJ2-7; clone size: few; V gene: TRBV28; D gene: -; CDR3 DNA: TGTGCCAGCAGTCAAACTAGAGTAGGGTTCTACGAGCAGTACTTC; CDR3 protein: CASSQTRVGFYEQYF
CDR3 length: 14; J gene: TRBJ2-7; clone size: -; V gene: TRBV9; D gene: -; CDR3 DNA: TGTGCCAGCAGTCTTCGGGACACAACATGGGAGCAGTACTTC; CDR3 protein: CASSLRDTTWEQYF
CDR3 length: 17; J gene: TRBJ2-3; clone size: few; V gene: TRBV29-1; D gene: TRBD2; CDR3 DNA: TGCAGCGTGGGGACTAGCGGGGGTGGTATGCCCACAGATACGCAGTATTTT; CDR3 protein: CSVGTSGGGMPTDTQYF
CDR3 length: 14; J gene: TRBJ2-5; clone size: -; V gene: TRBV28; D gene: -; CDR3 DNA: TGTGCCAGCAGTTTACCCCAAAAGCGGGAGACCCAGTACTTC; CDR3 protein: CASSLPQKRETQYF
CDR3 length: 13; J gene: TRBJ2-7; clone size: -; V gene: TRBV10-2; D gene: -; CDR3 DNA: TGCGCCAGCAGAGAGACTAGCTCCTACGAGCAGTACTTC; CDR3 protein: CASRETSSYEQYF